One sample yielded the 22 T cell receptor beta chains listed below, sequenced in a study of T-cell reconstitution after alpha-beta-depleted transplantation in children. Unique molecular identifiers were incorporated into the prepared TCRbeta library. Using its own MiXCR run on the PCR reads, TCRdb lists one record per CDR3 protein. The sample lists 450,000 to 600,000 distinct CDR3 sequences, about 31% occurring once. Sequences were derived from PBMCs from the stem cell graft donor, sampled from the stem cell graft. All receptors derive from a human donor who donated a stem cell graft to a child with aplastic anemia.

The CDR3 bases are TGTGCCTGGAGTTCCCTTGAAGCGCGGGAGGTCCTTTCGCAGTATTTT. Its translation: CAWSSLEAREVLSQYF. The genes are TRBV30 and TRBJ2-3; 8 bases match TRBD2. Germline lookup yields CDR1 GTSNPN and CDR2 SVGIG (reference sequence). Trimming removed 2 bases from V and 10 bases from J; junction bases left unmatched: 17. The CDR3 totals 16 residues.

The table lists this clonotype with a few counts. The chain employs TRBV5-1 and TRBJ2-5; 11 bases agree with TRBD2. There are 16 residues in the CDR3. CDR1 is SGHRS and CDR2 is YFSETQ in the germline V gene. The J segment lost 5 bases and the V segment lost 4 bases, leaving 10 bases of the junction unmatched. CDR3 in amino acids: CASSPTSGSVAETQYF. The CDR3 bases are TGCGCCAGCAGCCCAACTAGCGGGAGTGTGGCGGAGACCCAGTACTTC.

The V call is TRBV20-1, the J call TRBJ2-5; 11 bases are a match to TRBD1. The length of the CDR3 is 16 residues. Germline CDR1 is DFQATT and CDR2 is SNEGSKA (reference sequence). Unmatched junction bases numbered 8, after V lost 0 bases and J lost 5 bases. CDR3 sequence: CSARDFRTGGGETQYF. CDR3 nucleotide sequence: TGCAGTGCTAGAGATTTTAGGACAGGGGGCGGGGAGACCCAGTACTTC.

This sequence joins TRBV4-3 and TRBJ2-6, with unresolved D. This CDR3 is built from 15 residues. Trimming took off 3 bases at V and 1 base at J, with 7 bases between the two ends. Germline assignment: CDR1 LGHNA and CDR2 YSLEER. The CDR3, as DNA: TGCGCCAGCAGCCATCCCCCTTCTGGGGCCAACGTCCTGACTTTC. As protein: CASSHPPSGANVLTF.

The J gene is TRBJ2-1, the V gene TRBV30, with D tentatively TRBD2 (6 bases). The CDR3 loop spans 17 amino acids. Between the trimmed V and J ends, which lost 7 bases and 5 bases, there was a span of 27 bases. The germline V gene has CDR1 GTSNPN and CDR2 SVGIG (reference sequence). The CDR3 reads CAFLAAVRLETHNEQFF. DNA of the CDR3: TGTGCCTTCTTGGCGGCAGTGCGACTAGAAACCCACAATGAGCAGTTCTTC. Drawing the rest from reference TRBV30 and TRBJ2-1, the complete variable domain is SQTIHQWPATLVQPVGSPLSLECTVEGTSNPNLYWYRQAAGRGLQLLFYSVGIGQISSEVPQNLSASRPQDRQFILSSKKLLLSDSGFYLCAFLAAVRLETHNEQFFGPGTRLTVL.

This clonotype was observed once. The chain employs TRBV7-2 and TRBJ2-1, with TRBD2 matching over 8 bases. This CDR3 comprises 15 residues. V trimming: 5 bases; J trimming: 10 bases; junction bases outside the gene matches: 13. Germline V gene sequence: CDR1 SGHTA, CDR2 FQGNSA. The CDR3, as DNA: TGTGCCAGCAGCCTAGGGGCTAGCGGGCTGTGGGAGCAGTTCTTC. Translated, it gives CASSLGASGLWEQFF.

The rearrangement links TRBV12-3 or TRBV12-4 to TRBJ2-1; possibly TRBD1 for D (6 bases). The CDR3 is 14 amino acids. The ends were cut back, 4 bases at V and 9 bases at J, with 16 bases in the middle. CDR3 DNA: TGTGCCAGCAGTTCGGGACAAATAATCACTGAGCAGTTCTTC. This codes for CASSSGQIITEQFF.

This clonotype came up once. The chain combines TRBV15 with TRBJ1-1, with 7 positions matching TRBD1. Germline trimming cut 0 bases from V and 9 bases from J; bases unmatched to any gene: 7. The CDR3 is 14 amino acids. Germline V gives CDR1 LNHNV, CDR2 YYDKDF (reference sequence). CDR3 sequence reads: CATSRDGTGAQAFF. CDR3 coding DNA: TGTGCCACCAGCAGAGATGGTACAGGGGCACAAGCTTTCTTT.

The chain combines TRBV5-1 with TRBJ2-1; D might be TRBD1 (5 bases). Trimming took 4 bases from V and 12 from J, leaving 11 bases between them. The CDR3 sequence is 11 residues long. Germline V lookup: CDR1 SGHRS, CDR2 YFSETQ. The CDR3 DNA reads TGCGCCAGCAGCGGCGACAGAGGGCAGTTCTTC. This sequence encodes CASSGDRGQFF.

The rearrangement links TRBV5-1 to TRBJ1-1, with D maybe TRBD1 (5 bases). The CDR3 loop spans 16 amino acids. From germline, CDR1 is SGHRS and CDR2 YFSETQ. Trimming took 1 base from V and 4 from J, leaving 17 bases between them. The CDR3 bases are TGCGCCAGCAGCTTGTTAGAGGGACTTGGGGGCACTGAAGCTTTCTTT. It encodes CASSLLEGLGGTEAFF.

The chain couples TRBV7-2 to TRBJ2-5, with D uncertain. Germline-derived CDR1 and CDR2 are SGHTA and FQGNSA. The CDR3 has 13 amino acids. V was pared by 4 bases and J by 2 bases, with 8 bases between. CDR3: CASSSLNQETQYF. CDR3 nucleotide sequence: TGTGCCAGCAGCTCCCTCAATCAAGAGACCCAGTACTTC. The full variable domain, its missing parts supplied by reference TRBV7-2 and TRBJ2-5, is GAGVSQSPSNKVTEKGKDVELRCDPISGHTALYWYRQSLGQGLEFLIYFQGNSAPDKSGLPSDRFSAERTGGSVSTLTIQRTQQEDSAVYLCASSSLNQETQYFGPGTRLLVL.

The V gene is TRBV6-2 or TRBV6-3, the J gene TRBJ2-3; weak D call: TRBD2 (5 bases). The CDR3 is made up of 15 amino acids. Per the germline V gene, CDR1 is MNHEY and CDR2 is SVGEGT. V was cut by 0 bases and J by 2 bases, with 9 bases left in between. The CDR3 is CASSYSSAITDTQYF. CDR3 in DNA: TGTGCCAGCAGTTACTCTAGCGCGATCACAGATACGCAGTATTTT.

The rearrangement joins TRBV19 to TRBJ2-2; D gene ambiguous. Between the trimmed V and J ends, which lost 7 bases and 8 bases, there was a span of 20 bases. The CDR3 has 15 amino acids. The germline gives CDR1 LNHDA, CDR2 SQIVND (reference sequence). This CDR3 is CASNPNRLGGGELFF. The CDR3 nucleotides read TGTGCCAGTAATCCCAACCGACTGGGCGGAGGGGAGCTGTTTTTT.

The chain carries TRBV18 and TRBJ2-7; no reliable D call. This CDR3 region has 13 residues. Germline V gene lookup returns CDR1 KGHSH and CDR2 LQKENI. V gave up 3 bases and J gave up 1 base, with 7 bases separating them. The CDR3 DNA reads as TGTGCCAGCTCACCTGCCACATCCTACGAGCAGTACTTC. It yields the protein CASSPATSYEQYF.

CDR3 sequence reads: CSARDYTGVNTEAFF. CDR3 DNA: TGCAGTGCTAGAGATTATACAGGGGTGAACACTGAAGCTTTCTTT. The J gene is TRBJ1-1, the V gene TRBV20-1; TRBD1 aligns across 7 bases. V gave up 0 bases and J gave up 0 bases; unmatched junction bases: 4. There are 15 residues in the CDR3. Germline-derived CDR1 and CDR2 are DFQATT and SNEGSKA (reference sequence).

J is TRBJ2-7 and V is TRBV4-3, with a weak D call TRBD1 (5 bases). CDR3 length: 15 residues. Germline V gene data show CDR1 as LGHNA and CDR2 as YSLEER. The ends were cut back, 0 bases at V and 4 bases at J, with 13 bases in the middle. The chain's CDR3 is CASSQDRQQVYEQYF. Here the CDR3 DNA reads TGCGCCAGCAGCCAAGATAGGCAACAGGTATACGAGCAGTACTTC.

The J gene is TRBJ1-5, the V gene TRBV7-2, with D maybe TRBD1 (5 bases). V dropped 1 base and J dropped 7 bases, with 8 bases sitting between them. CDR3 length equals 13 residues. CDR1 SGHTA and CDR2 FQGNSA come from the germline V gene. The CDR3: CASSLEEGQPQHF. DNA of the CDR3: TGTGCCAGCAGCTTAGAAGAGGGGCAGCCCCAGCATTTT.

V gene TRBV11-2 combines with J gene TRBJ2-3, with TRBD2 matching over 15 bases. The CDR3 runs 18 residues. The trim removed 4 bases at V and 0 bases at J, leaving 5 bases unmatched. The V gene's germline CDR1 is SGHAT and CDR2 FQNNGV. CDR3 loop: CASSSRTSGRVSTDTQYF. The CDR3 coding sequence is TGTGCCAGCAGCTCCCGGACTAGCGGGAGGGTAAGCACAGATACGCAGTATTTT.

This clonotype occurred a few times. The genes are TRBV12-3 or TRBV12-4 and TRBJ2-1; 7 positions match TRBD1. The CDR3 covers 16 residues. J was trimmed by 5 bases and V by 7 bases; bases with no gene match: 14. The CDR3 is CASMNLRDRGDNEQFF. The CDR3 DNA is TGTGCCAGCATGAACCTCCGGGACAGAGGGGACAATGAGCAGTTCTTC.

The sample holds a few counts of this clonotype. V is TRBV7-9 and J is TRBJ2-5; D may match TRBD1 or TRBD2 (5 bases each). The CDR3 sequence is 14 residues long. Trimming pared 3 bases from V and 5 bases from J, leaving 13 bases between. Germline-derived CDR1 and CDR2 are SEHNR and FQNEAQ (reference sequence). In DNA, the CDR3 is TGTGCCAGCAGCTTTTGGGACCTCATGGAGACCCAGTACTTC. Translation gives CASSFWDLMETQYF.

The chain combines TRBV30 with TRBJ2-1, with a possible D match to TRBD2 (5 bases). There are 15 residues in the CDR3. V lost 3 bases and J 3 bases, leaving 15 bases between the germline ends. Germline CDR1 and CDR2: GTSNPN and SVGIG (reference sequence). CDR3 sequence reads: CAWRTRLLNYNEQFF. CDR3 in DNA: TGTGCCTGGAGAACGCGACTACTCAACTACAATGAGCAGTTCTTC.

This clonotype came up a few times. The V gene is TRBV18, the J gene TRBJ1-1; D may be TRBD1 (6 bases). Germline CDR1 is KGHSH and CDR2 is LQKENI. This CDR3 spans 15 amino acids. The V and J ends lost 3 bases and 1 base respectively, with 12 bases between them. The CDR3: CASSPRTERNTEAFF. Here the CDR3 DNA reads TGTGCCAGCTCACCGCGGACAGAGAGGAACACTGAAGCTTTCTTT.